This T cell receptor beta chain was captured by sequencing in a study of blood T cells in healthy people across ages. A second roughly 6 to 11 cycle PCR used barcoded and J-beta primers. From the 5' RACE reads, TCRdb called clonotypes with MiXCR, one entry per CDR3 protein. The sample consists of 790,000 or so distinct CDR3 sequences, about 42% of them appearing once. Germline CDR1 is SGHRS and CDR2 is YFSETQ. This CDR3 region has 14 residues. V was shortened by 4 bases and J by 3 bases, with 14 bases between the two germline ends. Sequencing was done on a sample of blood. This receptor was taken from a man older than 75 in good health. The genes are TRBV5-1 and TRBJ2-7; maybe TRBD2 (6 bases). The DNA of the CDR3 is TGCGCCAGCAGCACGGTGAACGGGGGCTACGAGCAGTACTTC. This gives the protein CASSTVNGGYEQYF.